What follows are 3 T cell receptor beta chains derived from one specimen sequenced in a study of shared clonotypes between healthy human individuals. Some clones are missing from TCRdb's copy, which holds only in-frame ones; the method was immunoSEQ multiplex PCR. Found here are about 2.1 million clones, around 93% of them singletons; the top ten hold more than 1.5%. CD45RO-negative cells were positively selected for CCR7, leaving out terminally differentiated effector memory CD45RA+ cells. The sequenced sample was naive CD8+ T cells from PBMCs. Source of these receptors: a man aged 18 to 29 in good health. Some clones in this sample may be carry-over from other donors' samples.

In DNA, the CDR3 is TGTGCCAGCAGTGTACTAGCGGGAGGAGCAGATACGCAGTATTTT. It translates to CASSVLAGGADTQYF. The genes are TRBV6-5 and TRBJ2-3; 12 bases are a match to TRBD2. Germline V lookup: CDR1 MNHEY, CDR2 SVGAGI. CDR3 length: 15 amino acids. Trimming at V came to 5 bases and at J to 4 bases, leaving 4 bases not matched to a gene.

Notes on this clone: This same CDR3 is encoded by further DNA sequences in the sample. V gene TRBV27 combines with J gene TRBJ2-7; no clear D. The CDR3 spans 13 residues. Germline values: CDR1 MNHEY, CDR2 SMNVEV (reference sequence). V was trimmed by 3 bases and J by 2 bases, leaving 8 bases between them. The CDR3 loop is CASSFSSTYEQYF. The CDR3 DNA reads as TGTGCCAGCAGTTTCTCCTCAACCTACGAGCAGTACTTC.

The V call is TRBV9, the J call TRBJ2-4; 9 bases fit TRBD2. The V and J ends lost 0 bases and 7 bases, in that order; junction bases with no gene match: 5. The CDR3 sequence is 15 residues long. Germline CDR1 and CDR2: SGDLS and YYNGEE. As DNA, the CDR3 is TGTGCCAGCAGCGTAGTTCCTAGCGGGAAGAACATTCAGTACTTC. Its protein is CASSVVPSGKNIQYF.